This T cell receptor (beta chain) emerged from a study of shared clonotypes between healthy human individuals. For genomic DNA, unsorted samples relied on approximately 81 million PBMCs. There are 13 residues in the CDR3. Looked up from germline, CDR1 is SQVTM and CDR2 is ANQGSEA. Between the trimmed V and J ends, which lost 6 bases and 4 bases, there was a span of 15 bases. Broader study findings: The diversity represented, both genetic and in exposure history, was limited by few donors.

The assay was carried out at the deep level. In the source study's methods: ImmunoSEQ supplied junction-only sequences lacking quality scores, so filtering was different. Clones were sequenced by immunoSEQ multiplex PCR, and TCRdb holds only the in-frame ones, with some missing. V, J and clone size reflect that table, while D and trimming were determined from the DNA. The sample shows about half a million clones, around 80% of them seen only once. Comment on this clone: Antigen unknown.

The chain joins TRBV29-1 to TRBJ1-2; perhaps TRBD1 as D (5 bases). The TCR was taken from a woman between 40 and 55 years old in good health. Some clones in this sample may be carry-over from other donors' samples. Source material: PBMCs. The CDR3 coding sequence is TGCAGCGTCCCCCCGGGGGAGGGCTATGGCTACACCTTC. It encodes CSVPPGEGYGYTF.